The source of this T cell receptor (beta chain) is a study of blood T cell repertoires in COVID-19. Study as a whole: The origin of the acute and convalescent COVID-19 samples was the United States, Italy and Spain. In each case, the material was cDNA or gDNA derived from T cells, B-cell-depleted T cells, or PBMCs.

Germline V gene sequence: CDR1 SGHDT, CDR2 YYEEEE. Between the trimmed V and J ends, which lost 5 bases and 6 bases, there was a span of 24 bases. CDR3 size: 17 residues. Original methodology: For nucleated cells, counts were estimated from reference gene primer amplification. Profiling relied on immunoSEQ multiplex PCR, and the TCRdb table lists in-frame clones only, not all of them. D and trimming were read from the DNA, whereas the V and J calls and clone size are those reported in that table. The sample yields more than 50,000 clones, 82% seen once. The V and J genes are TRBV5-6 and TRBJ1-5, with no clear D. The sequenced material came from peripheral blood. The clonotype was recovered from a human donor in a cohort sampled during active COVID-19. CDR3 coding DNA: TGTGCCAGCAGTTATCATCACGGGAACCGCGGCGGTCAGCCCCAGCATTTT. It codes for CASSYHHGNRGGQPQHF.